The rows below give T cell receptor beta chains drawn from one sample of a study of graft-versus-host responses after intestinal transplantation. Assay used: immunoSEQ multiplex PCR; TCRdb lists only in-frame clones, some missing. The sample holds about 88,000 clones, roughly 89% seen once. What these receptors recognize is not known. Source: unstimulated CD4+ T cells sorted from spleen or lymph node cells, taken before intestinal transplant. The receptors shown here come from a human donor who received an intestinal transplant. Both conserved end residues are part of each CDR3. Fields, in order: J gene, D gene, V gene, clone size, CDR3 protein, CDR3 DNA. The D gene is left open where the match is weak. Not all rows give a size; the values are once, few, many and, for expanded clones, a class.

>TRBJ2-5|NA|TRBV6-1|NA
CASSVYRETQYF
TGTGCCAGCAGCGTCTACAGGGAGACCCAGTACTTC
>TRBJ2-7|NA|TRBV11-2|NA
CASSLSPVTYEQYF
TGTGCCAGCAGCTTATCGCCAGTTACCTACGAGCAGTACTTC
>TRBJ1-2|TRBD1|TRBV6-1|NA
CASSWDRGDYGYTF
TGTGCCAGCAGTTGGGACAGGGGAGACTATGGCTACACCTTC
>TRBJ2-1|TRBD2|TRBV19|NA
CASRDPGLAGVNEQFF
TGTGCCAGTAGGGATCCGGGACTAGCGGGAGTCAATGAGCAGTTCTTC
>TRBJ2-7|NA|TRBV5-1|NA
CASSVEQVYEQYF
TGCGCCAGCAGCGTGGAACAGGTCTACGAGCAGTACTTC
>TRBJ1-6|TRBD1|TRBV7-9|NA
CASSRDRGNNSPLHF
TGTGCCAGCAGCCGCGACAGGGGTAATAATTCACCCCTCCACTTT
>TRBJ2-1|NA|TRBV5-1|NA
CASSWDSEQFF
TGCGCCAGCAGCTGGGATAGTGAGCAGTTCTTC
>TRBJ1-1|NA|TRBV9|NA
CASSVFDSQNTEAFF
TGTGCCAGCAGCGTATTTGACAGCCAGAACACTGAAGCTTTCTTT
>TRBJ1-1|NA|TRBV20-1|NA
CSARGITEAFF
TGCAGTGCTAGAGGAATCACTGAAGCTTTCTTT
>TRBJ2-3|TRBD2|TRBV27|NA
CASSLTSGTDTQYF
TGTGCCAGCAGTTTGACTAGCGGCACAGATACGCAGTATTTT
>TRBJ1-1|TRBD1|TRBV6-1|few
CASSLLGQGDTEAFF
TGTGCCAGCAGTTTACTAGGACAGGGGGACACTGAAGCTTTCTTT
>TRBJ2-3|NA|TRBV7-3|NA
CASSLRGAASTDTQYF
TGTGCCAGCAGCTTACGCGGAGCGGCTAGCACAGATACGCAGTATTTT
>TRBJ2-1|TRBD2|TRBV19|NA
CASTLAGVNEQFF
TGTGCCAGTACTCTAGCGGGAGTGAATGAGCAGTTCTTC
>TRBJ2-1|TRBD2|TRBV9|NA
CASSHGLAGVSAGNEQFF
TGTGCCAGCAGCCACGGACTAGCGGGAGTTTCTGCTGGCAATGAGCAGTTCTTC
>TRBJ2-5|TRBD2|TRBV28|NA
CASSFFSLAVYQETQYF
TGTGCCAGCAGTTTTTTCTCGCTAGCGGTCTACCAAGAGACCCAGTACTTC
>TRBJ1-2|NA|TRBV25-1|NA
CASSPRTGQPRINYGYTF
TGTGCCAGCAGCCCCAGAACAGGACAGCCCCGTATAAACTATGGCTACACCTTC
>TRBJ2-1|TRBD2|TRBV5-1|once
CASSPTSGILNEQFF
TGCGCCAGCAGCCCGACCAGCGGGATTTTAAATGAGCAGTTCTTC
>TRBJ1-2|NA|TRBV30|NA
CAWSEAGLSEGYTF
TGTGCCTGGAGTGAGGCAGGGCTAAGTGAAGGCTACACCTTC
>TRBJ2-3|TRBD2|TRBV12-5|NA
CASGLSSTSGSLSTDTQYF
TGTGCTAGTGGTTTATCTTCGACTAGCGGGAGCCTTAGCACAGATACGCAGTATTTT
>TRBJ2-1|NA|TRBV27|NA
CASSLWAPGSSYNEQFF
TGTGCCAGCAGTTTATGGGCGCCAGGCAGCTCCTACAATGAGCAGTTCTTC
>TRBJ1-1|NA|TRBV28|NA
CASSTLRVKAFF
TGTGCCAGCAGCACACTCAGGGTTAAAGCTTTCTTT
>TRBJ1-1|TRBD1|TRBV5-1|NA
CASSWTGLGEAFF
TGCGCCAGCAGCTGGACAGGGCTCGGTGAAGCTTTCTTT
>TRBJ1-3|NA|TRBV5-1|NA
CASSLAGTDSGNTIYF
TGCGCCAGCAGCTTGGCCGGCACAGACTCTGGAAACACCATATATTTT
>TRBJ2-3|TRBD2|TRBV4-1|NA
CASSQDEGGRVSTDTQYF
TGCGCCAGCAGCCAAGATGAGGGCGGGAGGGTCTCCACAGATACGCAGTATTTT
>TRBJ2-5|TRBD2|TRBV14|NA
CASSQNSGGETQYF
TGTGCCAGCAGCCAAAACAGCGGGGGGGAGACCCAGTACTTC
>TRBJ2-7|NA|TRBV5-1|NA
CASSLGWGTEVSGSYEQYF
TGCGCCAGCAGCTTGGGATGGGGGACAGAGGTAAGCGGGAGCTACGAGCAGTACTTC
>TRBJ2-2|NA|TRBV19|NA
CASSIEVLMNTGELFF
TGTGCCAGTAGTATAGAAGTACTTATGAACACCGGGGAGCTGTTTTTT
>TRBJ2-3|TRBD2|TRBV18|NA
CASSPPGTRTDTQYF
TGTGCCAGCTCACCGCCCGGGACTAGAACAGATACGCAGTATTTT